Listed here are 7 T cell receptor beta chains from one sample, sequenced in a study of identical twins. TCRdb reanalysed the 5' RACE reads using MiXCR and keeps one entry per CDR3 protein. The table includes 460,000 or so distinct CDR3 sequences, 13% to 15% detected once. The same sample was also used in a study of yellow fever vaccine responses in identical twins.

Sequenced: CD4+ T cells sorted from blood. All receptors derive from a young woman in good health.

This clonotype was counted only a few times. The rearrangement links TRBV5-1 to TRBJ2-2; 8 nucleotides line up with TRBD2. The CDR3 runs 16 residues. Losses at the gene ends were 4 bases for V and 2 bases for J; bases not matched to a gene: 7. From germline, CDR1 is SGHRS and CDR2 YFSETQ. The CDR3 DNA reads as TGCGCCAGCAGCGCCCAACTAGCGGAAAACACCGGGGAGCTGTTTTTT. This sequence encodes CASSAQLAENTGELFF.

The rearrangement uses TRBV28 and TRBJ2-5; D might be TRBD2 (7 bases). V was cut by 6 bases and J by 7 bases, with 21 bases left in between. Germline CDR1 MDHEN, CDR2 SYDVKM. This CDR3 region has 15 residues. As DNA, the CDR3 is TGTGCCAGCAGCTCAACGCGGGGGCAGCTAGGGACCCAGTACTTC. It is translated as CASSSTRGQLGTQYF.

This clonotype was detected many times. V usage is TRBV12-3 or TRBV12-4 and J usage is TRBJ2-2, with 13 positions matching TRBD2. Germline trimming cut 8 bases from V and 6 bases from J; bases unmatched to any gene: 6. CDR3 size: 15 residues. Here the CDR3 reads CASHGLAGAAGELFF. In DNA form, the CDR3 reads TGTGCCAGCCATGGACTAGCGGGAGCGGCCGGGGAGCTGTTTTTT.

The chain links TRBV15 to TRBJ2-1; no clear D gene. CDR3 length: 12 amino acids. The V gene's germline CDR1 is LNHNV and CDR2 YYDKDF (reference sequence). V shed 5 bases and J shed 8 bases, with 10 bases lying between them. The CDR3, as DNA: TGTGCCACCAGCCCCGGCGGAGATGAGCAGTTCTTC. The encoded protein is CATSPGGDEQFF.

This clonotype appeared a few times. This sequence joins TRBV20-1 and TRBJ2-3; D ambiguous. CDR1 is DFQATT, CDR2 SNEGSKA, per germline (reference sequence). Trimming shortened V by 6 bases and J by 0 bases, and 10 bases separated the two germline ends. This CDR3 region has 13 residues. The CDR3 protein is CSATGPSTDTQYF. The CDR3, as DNA: TGCAGTGCAACCGGACCTAGCACAGATACGCAGTATTTT.

This chain uses TRBV5-1 with TRBJ1-4; D may be TRBD1 (6 bases). V lost 0 bases and J 7 bases, leaving 13 bases between the germline ends. The CDR3 loop spans 15 amino acids. Germline CDR1 reads SGHRS; CDR2 reads YFSETQ. The CDR3 loop is CASSLAGGAREKLFF. Written as DNA, the CDR3 is TGCGCCAGCAGCTTGGCCGGGGGGGCGCGTGAAAAACTGTTTTTT.

V gene TRBV7-9 combines with J gene TRBJ2-3; 8 bases line up with TRBD2. CDR3 length: 15 residues. The V gene's germline CDR1 is SEHNR and CDR2 FQNEAQ (reference sequence). The J segment lost 6 bases and the V segment lost 10 bases, leaving 15 bases of the junction unmatched. The DNA for the CDR3 is TGTGCCACCCCTAAAGCGGGAGTAGTGCCGGATACGCAGTATTTT. Translated: CATPKAGVVPDTQYF. Supplemented by reference TRBV7-9 and TRBJ2-3, the full variable domain reads DTGVSQNPRHKITKRGQNVTFRCDPISEHNRLYWYRQTLGQGPEFLTYFQNEAQLEKSRLLSDRFSAERPKGSFSTLEIQRTEQGDSAMYLCATPKAGVVPDTQYFGPGTRLTVL.